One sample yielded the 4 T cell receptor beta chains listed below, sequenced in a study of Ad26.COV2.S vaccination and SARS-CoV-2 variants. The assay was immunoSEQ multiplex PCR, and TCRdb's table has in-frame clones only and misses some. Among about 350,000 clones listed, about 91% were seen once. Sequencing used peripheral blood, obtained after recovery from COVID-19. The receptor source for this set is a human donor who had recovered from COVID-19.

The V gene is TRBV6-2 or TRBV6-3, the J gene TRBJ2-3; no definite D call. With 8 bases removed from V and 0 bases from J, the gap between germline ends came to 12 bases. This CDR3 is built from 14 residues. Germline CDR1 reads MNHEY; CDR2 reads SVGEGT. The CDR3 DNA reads TGTGCCAGCGGTTTGACCCTAAGCACAGATACGCAGTATTTT. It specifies CASGLTLSTDTQYF.

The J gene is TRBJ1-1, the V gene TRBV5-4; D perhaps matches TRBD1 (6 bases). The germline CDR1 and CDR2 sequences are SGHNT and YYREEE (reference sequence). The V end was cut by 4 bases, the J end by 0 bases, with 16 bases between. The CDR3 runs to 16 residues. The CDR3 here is CASSPTGSRMNTEAFF. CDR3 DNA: TGTGCCAGCAGCCCCACAGGGTCCCGTATGAACACTGAAGCTTTCTTT.

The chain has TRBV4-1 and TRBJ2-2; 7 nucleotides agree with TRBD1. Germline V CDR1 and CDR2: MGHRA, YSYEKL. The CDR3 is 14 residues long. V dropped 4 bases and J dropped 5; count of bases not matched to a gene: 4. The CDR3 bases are TGCGCCAGCAGCCCTTTGGACAGGACCGGGGAGCTGTTTTTT. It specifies CASSPLDRTGELFF.

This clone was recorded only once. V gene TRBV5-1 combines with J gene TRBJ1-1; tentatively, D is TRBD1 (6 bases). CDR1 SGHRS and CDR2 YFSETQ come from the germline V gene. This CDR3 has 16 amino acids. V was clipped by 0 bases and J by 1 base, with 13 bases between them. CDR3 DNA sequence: TGCGCCAGCAGCTTGGCGTCAGGGGACGAGAACACTGAAGCTTTCTTT. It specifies CASSLASGDENTEAFF.